This is a list of T cell receptor beta chains from one sample in a study of blood T cell repertoires in COVID-19. Some clones are missing from TCRdb's copy, which holds only in-frame ones; the method was immunoSEQ multiplex PCR. The sample shows roughly 67,000 clones, 85% to 95% of them seen only once. The sample taken for sequencing was peripheral blood. The receptors stem from a man between 65 and 85 years old with active COVID-19. Both conserved end residues are part of each CDR3. The D gene is left open where the match is weak. Rows may omit the clone size; those that give it use once, few, many or a size class.

clone_size,j_call,cdr3_length,v_call,d_call,cdr3_nt,cdr3_aa
.,TRBJ1-6,13,TRBV9,.,TGTGCCAGCAGCGAACCGGGTTACGGGCCCCTCCACTTT,CASSEPGYGPLHF
.,TRBJ1-5,15,TRBV6-1,.,TGTGCCAGCAGTGAATCTTTCCAGGCGGGAGTGCCCCAGCATTTT,CASSESFQAGVPQHF
.,TRBJ1-5,14,TRBV7-2,.,TGTGCCAGCAGCTTAGTCGAGGGTAATCAGCCCCAGCATTTT,CASSLVEGNQPQHF
.,TRBJ2-1,14,TRBV18,.,TGTGCCAGCTCAATCCGGGGTACCTACAATGAGCAGTTCTTC,CASSIRGTYNEQFF
.,TRBJ2-2,18,TRBV9,TRBD1,TGTGCCAGCAGCGCGCACCCCGTGGACAGGATCAACACCGGGGAGCTGTTTTTT,CASSAHPVDRINTGELFF
.,TRBJ1-6,13,TRBV2,.,TGTGCCAGCTCAACTCAGGGGAATTCACCCCTCCACTTT,CASSTQGNSPLHF
.,TRBJ2-7,14,TRBV5-6,.,TGTGCCAGCAGCGGGGGGACGGTAACCTACGAGCAGTACTTC,CASSGGTVTYEQYF
once,TRBJ2-2,11,TRBV6-5,.,TGTGCTACGGGAGACACCGGGGAGCTGTTTTTT,CATGDTGELFF
.,TRBJ1-1,13,TRBV6-5,.,TGTGCCAGCAGGGTAACACAGGGAACTGAAGCTTTCTTT,CASRVTQGTEAFF
.,TRBJ1-5,13,TRBV25-1,.,TGTGCCAGCAGTGAAGGCAGCAATCAGCCCCAGCATTTT,CASSEGSNQPQHF
.,TRBJ1-5,14,TRBV25-1,.,TGTGCCAGCAGCGGGGGTTCGGGAAGAGAGCCCCAGCATTTT,CASSGGSGREPQHF
.,TRBJ2-2,15,TRBV7-9,.,TGTGCCAGCAGCTATGCCAACTTGATAGAGGGAGAGCTGTTTTTT,CASSYANLIEGELFF
.,TRBJ1-6,15,TRBV2,TRBD1,TGTGCCAGCAGTGCCGAGACAGGGGCAAATTCACCCCTCCACTTT,CASSAETGANSPLHF
.,TRBJ2-2,13,TRBV11-2,.,TGTGCCAGCAGCTTATGGGAGACCGGGGAGCTGTTTTTT,CASSLWETGELFF
.,TRBJ1-1,14,TRBV5-8,.,TGTGCCAGCAGCTTTAGGCTAAGGGGTACTGAAGCTTTCTTT,CASSFRLRGTEAFF
few,TRBJ2-7,14,TRBV6-2/TRBV6-3,TRBD1,TGTGCCAGCAGTCACCGGACAGGGAGCTACGAGCAGTACTTC,CASSHRTGSYEQYF
.,TRBJ1-1,13,TRBV3-1/TRBV3-2,.,TGTGCCAGCAGCTCATACATGAACACTGAAGCTTTCTTT,CASSSYMNTEAFF
.,TRBJ1-1,16,TRBV6-5,.,TGTGCCAGCAGTTACTACAGATCCAACCGAAACACTGAAGCTTTCTTT,CASSYYRSNRNTEAFF
.,TRBJ1-4,15,TRBV6-5,.,TGTGCCAGCAGGAACCGGGACACCGATAATGAAAAACTGTTTTTT,CASRNRDTDNEKLFF
.,TRBJ1-1,15,TRBV11-3,.,TGTGCCAGCAGCCCCAGGTCCAACCTTGGGACTGAAGCTTTCTTT,CASSPRSNLGTEAFF
.,TRBJ2-3,17,TRBV18,TRBD2,TGTGCCAGCTCACCTACCGGGGGGGCCGGAGGGGCAGATACGCAGTATTTT,CASSPTGGAGGADTQYF
.,TRBJ2-2,15,TRBV4-1,TRBD2,TGCGCCAGCAGCCAAGACCGACTAGCCTCCGGGGAGCTGTTTTTT,CASSQDRLASGELFF
.,TRBJ1-2,15,TRBV21-1,.,TGTGCCAGCAGCAAAGAGGCGACAGGGTGTAGTGGCTACACCTTC,CASSKEATGCSGYTF
.,TRBJ2-3,12,TRBV7-3,.,TGTGCCAGCAGCCCAGGGGCGGATACGCAGTATTTT,CASSPGADTQYF
.,TRBJ2-2,17,TRBV9,TRBD1,TGTGCCAGCAGCCTTAGGGGGGCAGGGGGCACCACCGGGGAGCTGTTTTTT,CASSLRGAGGTTGELFF
.,TRBJ1-2,13,TRBV15,TRBD1,TGTGCCACCAGCAGCCGGGACAGGGGTGGCTACACCTTC,CATSSRDRGGYTF
.,TRBJ1-6,15,TRBV3-1/TRBV3-2,TRBD1,TGTGCCAGCAGCCAATCCGACAGGGTGGGTTCACCCCTCCACTTT,CASSQSDRVGSPLHF
.,TRBJ1-5,12,TRBV28,.,TGTGCCAGCAGCCCGAGGCTGGCCCCCCAGCATTTT,CASSPRLAPQHF
.,TRBJ2-1,15,TRBV28,.,TGTGCCAGCAGTTTACCGCAGGGCGGACACAATGAGCAGTTCTTC,CASSLPQGGHNEQFF
.,TRBJ2-7,16,TRBV6-2/TRBV6-3,.,TGTGCCAGCAGTTACTCTCCGACAGGCCATCCGTACGAGCAGTACTTC,CASSYSPTGHPYEQYF
.,TRBJ1-1,14,TRBV5-8,.,TGTGCCAGCAGCTTTTACTTGGAGGACACTGAAGCTTTCTTT,CASSFYLEDTEAFF
.,TRBJ1-3,14,TRBV5-6,.,TGTGCCAGCAGCTTGTTATCAGCTGGAAACACCATATATTTT,CASSLLSAGNTIYF
.,TRBJ1-1,17,TRBV7-3,.,TGTGCCAGCAGCCGCTCGGATATGGGGGGAGCAAGGACTGAAGCTTTCTTT,CASSRSDMGGARTEAFF
.,TRBJ1-4,13,TRBV10-2,.,TGCGCCAGCAGTGAGTCCGCAGGGTCGAAACTGTTTTTT,CASSESAGSKLFF
.,TRBJ2-6,16,TRBV10-3,.,TGTGCCATCAGGCCGCGCCTTAGCTCTGGGGCCAACGTCCTGACTTTC,CAIRPRLSSGANVLTF
.,TRBJ2-3,15,TRBV7-2,.,TGTGCCAGCAGCTTAGGGTCGGCAGGTCGAGATACGCAGTATTTT,CASSLGSAGRDTQYF
.,TRBJ2-5,18,TRBV4-2,TRBD2,TGTGCCAGCAGCCAAGATTTTCCAGCGGGGGGACTACAAGAGACCCAGTACTTC,CASSQDFPAGGLQETQYF